This TCR beta chain was obtained from a study of cytomegalovirus exposure and HLA in healthy donors. The wider study: There were 90 million to 140 million unique TCR beta sequences, drawn from approximately 180 million T cells, in an earlier analysis. Study-wide findings and caveats: Solely CMV serostatus was available to characterize immune exposure. Later, an analysis showed that TCR beta chains associated with HLA were more clonally expanded than others that were equally common. When a later analysis was performed, an Asian-associated ancestry cluster reportedly had fewer N-insertions than the roughly 670-donor mean.

About this clone itself: As yet, its antigen is unknown.

13 Jbeta primers and 60 Vbeta primers were used for the PCR. Data came from immunoSEQ multiplex PCR; TCRdb stores just in-frame clones and leaves some out. The data show about 170,000 clones, 80% seen once. The sequence was collected from a male donor in good health and CMV-seronegative. Sequencing input: PBMCs.

CDR3 amino acids: CASSESQFSTYNEQFF. In DNA, the CDR3 is TGCGCCAGCAGTGAGTCGCAGTTCTCCACCTACAATGAGCAGTTCTTC. The chain joins TRBV10-2 to TRBJ2-1, with no clear D. Deletions cut 0 bases from V and 2 bases from J, with 11 bases between. In germline, CDR1 is WSHSY, CDR2 SAAADI. This CDR3 comprises 16 residues.